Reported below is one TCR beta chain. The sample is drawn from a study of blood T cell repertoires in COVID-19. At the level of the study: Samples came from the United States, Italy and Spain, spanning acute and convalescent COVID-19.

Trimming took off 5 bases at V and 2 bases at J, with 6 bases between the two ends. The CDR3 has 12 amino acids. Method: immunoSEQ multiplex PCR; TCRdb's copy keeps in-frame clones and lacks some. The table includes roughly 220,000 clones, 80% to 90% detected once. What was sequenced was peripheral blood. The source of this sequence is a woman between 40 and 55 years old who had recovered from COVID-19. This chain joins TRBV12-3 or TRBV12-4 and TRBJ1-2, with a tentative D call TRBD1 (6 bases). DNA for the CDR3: TGTGCCAGCAGTCAGGGGAACTATGGCTACACCTTC. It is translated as CASSQGNYGYTF.